A selection of T cell receptor beta chains follows, all from one sample in a study of OX40 agonist ivuxolimab in advanced cancers. Assay: immunoSEQ multiplex PCR; the TCRdb copy retains only in-frame clones and omits some. The profile shows tens of thousands of clones, 65% to 85% of them singletons. The material sequenced was CD4+ or CD8+ T cells sorted from blood, taken in a trial of the OX40 agonist ivuxolimab. These receptors came from an adult with an advanced solid tumor such as melanoma, head and neck, liver or kidney cancer. CDR3s include the opening cysteine and the closing phenylalanine or tryptophan. The order of the fields is J gene, D gene, clone size, V gene, CDR3 protein, CDR3 DNA. A D gene is named only where the DNA matches it firmly. Not all rows give a size; the values are once, few, many and, for expanded clones, a class.

TRBJ1-5 | . | . | TRBV10-3 | CAISESVGQPQHF | TGTGCCATCAGTGAGTCGGTGGGTCAGCCCCAGCATTTT
TRBJ2-2 | . | few | TRBV7-6 | CASSLEFISILSNTGELFF | TGTGCCAGCAGCTTAGAATTCATTTCCATCCTTTCGAACACCGGGGAGCTGTTTTTT
TRBJ1-1 | TRBD1 | . | TRBV7-3 | CASSLRGQGDTEAFF | TGTGCCAGCAGCTTAAGGGGACAGGGGGACACTGAAGCTTTCTTT
TRBJ2-1 | TRBD2 | . | TRBV11-2 | CASSLTSGPSSYNEQFF | TGTGCCAGCAGCTTAACTAGCGGGCCGAGCTCCTACAATGAGCAGTTCTTC
TRBJ2-6 | . | . | TRBV18 | CASSVQGSGANVLTF | TGTGCCAGCTCGGTACAGGGTTCTGGGGCCAACGTCCTGACTTTC
TRBJ2-3 | TRBD2 | . | TRBV10-2 | CASSGTSGGLQDTQYF | TGCGCCAGCAGTGGAACTAGCGGGGGGCTCCAAGATACGCAGTATTTT
TRBJ1-1 | . | . | TRBV5-1 | CASSLAVGSGHTEAFF | TGCGCCAGCAGCTTGGCCGTGGGAAGTGGGCACACTGAAGCTTTCTTT
TRBJ1-1 | . | . | TRBV5-8 | CASPGRLRTEAFF | TGTGCCAGCCCGGGACGGTTACGGACTGAAGCTTTCTTT
TRBJ2-7 | TRBD1 | . | TRBV30 | CAWSVGTGHSVEQYF | TGTGCCTGGAGTGTTGGGACAGGGCATTCGGTCGAGCAGTACTTC
TRBJ2-5 | . | few | TRBV30 | CAWSTREETQYF | TGTGCCTGGAGTACGAGAGAAGAGACCCAGTACTTC
TRBJ1-2 | . | . | TRBV10-3 | CAISEGQQSAYGYTF | TGTGCCATCAGTGAGGGGCAGCAGTCCGCGTATGGCTACACCTTC
TRBJ1-1 | . | . | TRBV5-6 | CASSRRGFRLNTEAFF | TGTGCCAGCAGCCGGAGGGGTTTTAGGCTGAACACTGAAGCTTTCTTT
TRBJ2-3 | . | . | TRBV30 | CAWNVGGTDTQYF | TGTGCCTGGAACGTGGGGGGCACAGATACGCAGTATTTT
TRBJ1-1 | . | . | TRBV5-1 | CASSWVGAGRGNTEAFF | TGCGCCAGCAGCTGGGTAGGGGCCGGGCGTGGGAACACTGAAGCTTTCTTT
TRBJ2-1 | . | once | TRBV28 | CASSLSVRGEQFF | TGTGCCAGCAGTTTAAGTGTGAGGGGTGAGCAGTTCTTC
TRBJ1-6 | . | few | TRBV6-5 | CASSGVTNSPLHF | TGTGCCAGCAGTGGGGTTACGAATTCACCCCTCCACTTT
TRBJ2-3 | . | . | TRBV29-1 | CSVDGGGTDTQYF | TGCAGCGTTGATGGTGGGGGCACAGATACGCAGTATTTT
TRBJ2-5 | . | . | TRBV18 | CASSPSRLETQYF | TGTGCCAGCTCACCGTCGCGACTGGAGACCCAGTACTTC
TRBJ1-3 | . | . | TRBV28 | CASSGANGNTIYF | TGTGCCAGCAGCGGGGCTAATGGAAACACCATATATTTT
TRBJ1-1 | . | . | TRBV6-6 | CASSYPPNTEAFF | TGTGCCAGCAGTTATCCCCCGAACACTGAAGCTTTCTTT
TRBJ1-5 | TRBD1 | . | TRBV7-2 | CASSPNSDRGQPQHF | TGTGCCAGCAGCCCTAATTCAGACAGGGGCCAGCCCCAGCATTTT
TRBJ1-1 | . | . | TRBV10-3 | CAISEKGGGTEAFF | TGTGCCATCAGTGAGAAGGGCGGTGGCACTGAAGCTTTCTTT
TRBJ2-5 | TRBD1 | . | TRBV28 | CASSLLGGQGKEETQYF | TGTGCCAGCAGTTTATTAGGGGGACAGGGGAAGGAAGAGACCCAGTACTTC
TRBJ2-7 | . | . | TRBV21-1 | CASSIFGQRSTQYF | TGTGCCAGCAGCATCTTCGGGCAGCGATCTACGCAGTACTTC
TRBJ1-2 | TRBD1 | few | TRBV27 | CASSPLALTGGSGYTF | TGTGCCAGCAGTCCCCTGGCGTTGACAGGGGGCTCTGGCTACACCTTC
TRBJ2-3 | . | . | TRBV2 | CASSEDRVYTDTQYF | TGTGCCAGCAGTGAAGACAGGGTGTACACAGATACGCAGTATTTT
TRBJ1-2 | . | . | TRBV5-1 | CASSLIEGGYTF | TGCGCCAGCAGCTTGATTGAGGGTGGCTACACCTTC
TRBJ2-7 | . | few | TRBV5-6 | CASSLGGELSPYEQYF | TGTGCCAGCAGCTTGGGGGGGGAACTTTCCCCCTACGAGCAGTACTTC
TRBJ1-1 | . | . | TRBV19 | CASSTFKIRYGNTEAFF | TGTGCCAGTAGTACGTTTAAGATCAGGTACGGGAACACTGAAGCTTTCTTT
TRBJ2-7 | . | . | TRBV6-5 | CASSYRDIYYEQYF | TGTGCCAGCAGTTACCGGGACATTTACTACGAGCAGTACTTC
TRBJ2-1 | . | . | TRBV5-1 | CASSSQGNEQFF | TGCGCCAGCAGCTCACAGGGCAATGAGCAGTTCTTC